This T cell receptor beta chain was found in a study of cytomegalovirus exposure and HLA in healthy donors (TCRdb year 2017). Study-level background: An earlier analysis of roughly 500 of the donors reported roughly 270 Gb of sequence data and 120 million or so unique TCR beta sequences from some 180 million T cells. In addition to the first cohort of roughly 700 subjects, a separate validation cohort of 130 or so different subjects was used. Of the roughly 400 genotyped donors, 80% to 90% were placed in the genetic ancestry cluster associated with self-reported Caucasian donors. Typing coverage differed by locus: A, B, C, DRB1 and DQB1 were typed in about 629-640 donors, DQA1 in about 500, DPA1 in 600 to 610, and DPB1 in 472. Using immunosequencing, the study profiled T cell repertoires from fewer than 700 subjects and related those repertoires to cytomegalovirus serostatus. The study aimed to test whether signatures of past pathogen exposure could be identified by cataloging public T cell receptors. To study patterns of TCR occurrence, a later analysis re-analyzed previously published TCR beta repertoires from more than 550 donors and added high-resolution HLA genotyping. To predict cytomegalovirus infection status, the study combined high-throughput TCR immunosequencing, statistical association of individual TCRs with disease status, and machine learning. Several DR-DQ haplotypes were handled as single units for association and clustering because linkage in the cohort was strong. The later analysis used no new phenotypic data to find candidate immune exposures, relying instead on TCR beta sequences and their occurrence across donors. Donor age, sex, ethnicity and CMV serostatus were compiled together with the repertoire data. An early release that covered fewer than 750 HLA-typed donors contained around 330 gigabases of sequencing data and tens of millions of unique TCR sequences. A later genetic analysis took genome-wide SNP genotypes for about three fifths of the 666 donors and used that subset as a discovery cohort. Among about 360 genotyped donors of the cohort, an average of around 240,000 unique TCR beta nucleotide sequences were sequenced per donor, roughly 20% of them non-productive. HLA typing included class I and class II loci at four-digit resolution. Every repertoire in the discovery cohort had been generated on one and the same sequencing platform. An earlier analysis of approximately 640 of the donors applied high-throughput TCR beta sequencing to assess whether each TCR beta V gene segment acted as functional or pseudogenic.

Worth noting for this clone: Its antigen is currently not known. No base quality values were provided; no much bigger clone lies one nucleotide off.

Overall study results and their limits: It was suggested by the authors that the approach could potentially be generalized to other disease states and immunological phenotypes. According to a later analysis, TCR association rates differed among HLA loci, with DRB1 alleles showing the most associated TCRs and HLA-C alleles showing the fewest. Because some donors lacked HLA typing at each locus, the association tests relied only on the typed subset. The classifier was reported to diagnose cytomegalovirus status with high specificity and sensitivity in both the original and validation cohorts. Compared with equally common non-associated chains, HLA-associated TCR beta chains in a later analysis were more clonally expanded and had lower generation probabilities. The presence/absence analyses assumed that sequencing depth was roughly uniform across donors, and that assumption may not be true. A later genetic analysis associated a missense DCLRE1C variant with V-gene and J-gene trimming of TCR beta chains, and an independent cohort replicated the association. The cohort was sequenced for TCR beta chains only, and without alpha or paired-chain data the features that could be detected were limited. Broadly in line with IMGT annotations, most TCR beta V segments showed up in productive rearrangements about 90% or about 30% of the time in an earlier analysis of approximately 600 of the donors. Because counts were too low, fewer than 20 rarely observed V segments, including chromosome 9 orphons, were excluded from the earlier analysis of several hundred of the donors. Several of the top co-occurrence clusters appeared to be linked to parvovirus B19, influenza, CMV and Epstein-Barr virus, according to a later analysis. Across donors, most TCR sequences were observed very rarely, whereas some public TCRs were present in many individuals. When HLA alleles, especially DR and DQ, strongly co-occurred, attributing TCR associations to individual alleles was difficult. A group of highly shared sequence variants was considered likely to be a technical artifact of the sequencing pipeline. Some IMGT-functional V segments, including TRBV6-2 and TRBV6-3, could not be distinguished by the 87-base-pair reads and were therefore excluded. Correlated functional status among segregating V segments might reflect linkage disequilibrium, but an unknown experimental factor could not be ruled out. A few of the identified cytomegalovirus-associated TCR beta chains were confirmed in vitro to be specific for cytomegalovirus antigens. In a later analysis, about 16,000 TCR beta sequences were associated with specific HLA alleles at a false discovery rate of 0.05. The only immune exposure information available for the cohort was CMV serostatus. A further reported finding was that TCR beta sequences accurately predicted the HLA-A and HLA-B alleles for most subjects in the first cohort. A later analysis found that most CMV-associated TCR beta chains appeared HLA-restricted, with HLA associations seemingly driven largely by CMV exposure. The study listed 164 TCR beta chains as associated with cytomegalovirus. Compared with the approximately 720-donor mean, donors in an Asian-associated ancestry cluster had fewer N-insertions in productive TCRs, according to a later genetic analysis.

Library method: the immunoSEQ multiplex PCR assay. For the multiplex PCR, a mixture combining 60 forward primers for TCR Vbeta segments and 13 reverse primers for TCR Jbeta segments was used. A multiplex PCR assay on genomic DNA amplified the CDR3 region of rearranged TCR beta genes. The amplified TCR beta libraries were sequenced on the Illumina HiSeq System as 87-base-pair reads. In the paper's pipeline: In a later analysis, roughly 80 million unique TCR beta chains were counted across the 650 to 750 repertoires, and approximately 11 million of these chains were shared by at least two donors. A nearest-neighbor algorithm error-corrected the raw reads and collapsed the reads into unique sequences, merging closely related sequences to remove PCR and sequencing errors. To assign V, D and J gene segments, CDR3 sequences were aligned to IMGT reference sequences. For a sequence to be retained, a match of at least six nucleotides was required to both a V gene segment and a J gene segment. Rearrangements were classified as productive when the CDR3 lacked stop codons and remained in frame with V and J, and all other rearrangements were classified as non-productive. CDR3 was defined according to IMGT convention as the region running from the second conserved V-encoded cysteine to the conserved J-encoded phenylalanine. Sequences without an unambiguous match to a single V gene segment were excluded from the earlier analysis of a few hundred of the donors. In an earlier analysis of around 590 of the donors, a V segment was called functional when productive rearrangements were above 56.7%, and segregating when the standard deviation between donors exceeded 5%. To diagnose cytomegalovirus status from the catalog of TCR beta chain sequences, a statistical classification framework was built. V and J gene assignment, in a later analysis, came from comparing TCR nucleotide sequences with IMGT/GENE-DB human TR gene sequences. A later analysis assigned CDR3 sequences and most-parsimonious VDJ recombination scenarios with the TCRdist pipeline. In a later analysis, each TCR beta chain was defined by its CDR3 amino acid sequence together with its V-gene family, and reads lacking a unique V-gene family were excluded. As a way to deal with suspected cross-contamination and a sequencing artifact, a later analysis dropped hundreds of nucleotide sequences that were highly shared and had low generation probability. For each public chain, a later analysis derived a clonal expansion index from normalized ranks of inferred template counts within each repertoire. In a later analysis, generation probabilities were computed with a VDJ recombination model fitted to out-of-frame rearrangements, and the resulting probabilities were checked against IGoR. A later analysis scored TCR-TCR, TCR-HLA and TCR-CMV co-occurrence with hypergeometric tests, applying a repertoire-size bias correction to TCR pairs. To estimate false discovery rates, a later analysis permuted the HLA or CMV assignments 20 times. In a later analysis, co-occurring TCRs were grouped with DBSCAN, and TCRdist sequence similarity was added when clustering was performed within HLA-allele-positive subsets. Co-occurrence clustering excluded repertoires with fewer than 30,000 or more than 120,000 public chains, plus five with anomalous nucleotide sharing. TCRdb's version of the immuneACCESS table is confined to in-frame rearrangements and falls short of the full clone set. An unresolved V gene accounts for under half of the shortfall where checked; the remainder is of unknown origin. V and J calls and clone size are as listed in that table; D and trimming were resolved from the DNA. The sample table records about 67,000 clones; 80% to 90% of these occur just once. 12% of the sample belongs to the ten largest clones.

The CDR3 measures 13 amino acids from cysteine to phenylalanine. The entry retains the CDR3 DNA only, 39 bases that are in frame from base 1. The germline ends are 7 bases apart after V is trimmed by 1 base and J by 4 bases. CDR1 and CDR2 were assigned from the germline V gene as SGHAT and FQNNGV. The cohort was made up of 666 healthy bone marrow donors. Cohort members were all nominally healthy when sampled, although unrecorded immune exposures were likely present. The donor was CMV seropositive and belonged to the group of 250 to 350 seropositive cohort members. A peripheral blood sample was collected from each donor, and TCR beta sequencing was performed on peripheral blood mononuclear cells. The Qiagen DNeasy Blood Extraction Kit was used to extract genomic DNA from the blood cell samples.

Sequences were obtained from PBMCs. This chain joins TRBV11-2 to TRBJ1-1, with the D gene call left open. This clonotype was sampled from a woman aged 25-40 years in good health and CMV-seropositive. Read as DNA, the sequence is TGTGCCAGCAGCTTAGGTTTCGGCACTGAAGCTTTCTTT. Protein translation: CASSLGFGTEAFF.